The clone carrying this T cell receptor beta chain was seen repeatedly, ten times or more. The data were taken from a study of Graves' ophthalmopathy and Graves' hyperthyroidism. The authors amplified TCR beta CDR3 regions, and they did so from RNA transcripts for repertoire sequencing. The first round was an RT-PCR with HTBI primers, and the second round was a multiplex PCR. TCRdb reprocessed the multiplex PCR reads via MiXCR and lists one record per CDR3 protein. The repertoire has approximately 700,000 distinct CDR3 sequences, around 40% of them found once; the top ten carry 44%. Germline CDR1 reads SNHLY; CDR2 reads FYNNEI. Trimming removed 6 bases from V and 8 bases from J, with 16 bases in between. This CDR3 contains 13 residues.

The TCR originated in an adult man with Graves' ophthalmopathy. The chain couples TRBV2 to TRBJ1-2, with D possibly being TRBD1 (6 bases). Sequencing was carried out using peripheral blood. For the CDR3, the DNA is TGTGCCAGCAGCCGAACAGGGCGAGGCGGCTACACCTTC. Its translation: CASSRTGRGGYTF.